This T cell receptor beta chain originates from a study of identical twins. Germline V CDR1 and CDR2: SGHRS, YFSETQ. Between the trimmed V and J ends, which lost 0 bases and 4 bases, there was a span of 6 bases. This CDR3 is built from 13 residues. There are a few counts of this clonotype. Each CDR3 protein gets one entry after TCRdb re-called the 5' RACE reads with MiXCR. This sample has hundreds of thousands of distinct CDR3 sequences; 21% occur once, and the top ten carry 4% to 4.5%. Separately, the same data were catalogued under a study of T cells expressing NK-cell markers. In that study: Of eight sequenced donors, seven were HCMV-seropositive and one HCMV-seronegative. An anti-gamma-delta TCR antibody was added in several experiments. It restricted sorting to alpha-beta TCR-expressing T cells.

Sequences were obtained from PBMCs. The chain combines TRBV5-1 with TRBJ2-3; D remains unclear. The source of this sequence is a woman between 18 and 29 years old in good health. The CDR3 loop is CASSLVPADTQYF. CDR3 DNA: TGCGCCAGCAGCTTGGTTCCAGCAGATACGCAGTATTTT.